The 18 T cell receptor beta chains listed next were all sequenced from one sample in a study of shared clonotypes between healthy human individuals. The repertoire was sequenced with immunoSEQ multiplex PCR; TCRdb's copy has only in-frame clones and lacks some. The table lists more than 400,000 clones, 90% to 96% of them singletons, with less than 0.06% in the top ten. Sequenced input: naive CD4+ T cells sorted from blood. Regarding subset: CD45RA+ positively selected. Source of these receptors: a woman in her 30s in good health.

This chain connects TRBV14 to TRBJ1-2; 8 positions agree with TRBD1. The CDR3 spans 16 residues. The germline V gene encodes CDR1 SGHDN and CDR2 FVKESK. V was clipped by 4 bases and J by 3 bases; unmatched bases: 10. The CDR3 DNA sequence: TGTGCCAGCAGCCTCCTCGACGACAGGGGTGACTATGGCTACACCTTC. It encodes CASSLLDDRGDYGYTF. The full variable domain, rest sourced from reference TRBV14 and TRBJ1-2, is EAGVTQFPSHSVIEKGQTVTLRCDPISGHDNLYWYRRVMGKEIKFLLHFVKESKQDESGMPNNRFLAERTGGTYSTLKVQPAELEDSGVYFCASSLLDDRGDYGYTFGSGTRLTVV.

This clone occurred once. The V and J genes are TRBV6-1 and TRBJ1-2; D remains ambiguous. Trimming took off 2 bases at V and 3 bases at J, with 19 bases between the two ends. Per germline, CDR1 MNHNS and CDR2 SASEGT. This CDR3 comprises 17 residues. In DNA, the CDR3 is TGTGCCAGCAGTGAACCGGGCGTAGGGTTCGGTGACTATGGCTACACCTTC. It codes for CASSEPGVGFGDYGYTF.

The CDR3 sequence is CASSPPQGTRGYTF. DNA for the CDR3: TGTGCCAGCTCACCACCCCAGGGTACGAGGGGCTACACCTTC. V usage is TRBV18 and J usage is TRBJ1-2, with D possibly TRBD1 on 5 matching bases. The CDR3 has 14 amino acids. Germline V gives CDR1 KGHSH, CDR2 LQKENI. V gave up 0 bases and J gave up 8 bases, with 13 bases separating them.

CDR3 DNA sequence: TGTGCCAGCAGCTTAGGGGACACCCTCTACGAGCAGTACTTC. Protein product: CASSLGDTLYEQYF. The chain employs TRBV7-9 and TRBJ2-7, with D possibly being TRBD1 (6 bases). CDR3 length: 14 amino acids. V shed 1 base and J shed 3 bases, with 10 bases lying between them. CDR1 and CDR2 (germline): SEHNR, FQNEAQ (reference sequence). Based on the CDR3 plus reference TRBV7-9 and TRBJ2-7, the full variable domain is DTGVSQNPRHKITKRGQNVTFRCDPISEHNRLYWYRQTLGQGPEFLTYFQNEAQLEKSRLLSDRFSAERPKGSFSTLEIQRTEQGDSAMYLCASSLGDTLYEQYFGPGTRLTVT.

This clone was counted only a few times. The chain has TRBV20-1 and TRBJ1-2; D remains ambiguous. Per germline, CDR1 DFQATT and CDR2 SNEGSKA (reference sequence). This CDR3 has 11 amino acids. V lost 7 bases and J lost 0, with 6 bases in between. The CDR3 bases are TGCAGTGTTGTAGCTAACTATGGCTACACCTTC. It specifies CSVVANYGYTF.

The chain employs TRBV27 and TRBJ2-5; 12 nucleotides line up with TRBD2. The V and J ends lost 6 bases and 4 bases, in that order; junction bases with no gene match: 21. The CDR3 has 20 amino acids. CDR1 MNHEY and CDR2 SMNVEV come from the germline V gene (reference sequence). The CDR3 sequence is CASSVPRDKFLAGGGETQYF. The CDR3 bases are TGTGCCAGCAGCGTCCCCCGGGACAAGTTTCTAGCGGGAGGGGGAGAGACCCAGTACTTC.

The chain has TRBV4-1 and TRBJ1-1, with 7 bases lining up with TRBD1. V shed 5 bases, J shed 5 bases, and the junction held 8 bases outside the gene matches. CDR3 length equals 14 residues. Germline V lookup: CDR1 MGHRA, CDR2 YSYEKL. The CDR3: CASSSPTGQTEAFF. Written as DNA, the CDR3 is TGCGCCAGCAGCAGTCCGACAGGGCAGACTGAAGCTTTCTTT.

This chain links TRBV6-1 with TRBJ2-5; D is perhaps TRBD1 (5 bases). The V gene lost 2 bases and the J gene lost 3 bases, with 7 bases spanning the gap. The germline gives CDR1 MNHNS, CDR2 SASEGT. The CDR3 totals 13 residues. Written as DNA, the CDR3 is TGTGCCAGCAGTGAACGACAGAAAGAGACCCAGTACTTC. It is translated as CASSERQKETQYF.

The rearrangement joins TRBV29-1 to TRBJ2-3; D not certain. The CDR3 spans 13 residues. The V end lost 5 bases, the J end lost 3 bases, and 12 bases lay between the germline ends. CDR1 is SQVTM and CDR2 is ANQGSEA in the germline V gene. CDR3 residues: CSVSGLGTDTQYF. In DNA form, the CDR3 reads TGCAGCGTTTCGGGCCTAGGGACAGATACGCAGTATTTT.

CDR3 nucleotide sequence: TGTGCCAGCTCCGTGAACTACGAGCAGTACTTC. This codes for CASSVNYEQYF. This sequence joins TRBV18 and TRBJ2-7; D call uncertain. The CDR3 contains 11 residues. The V and J ends lost 6 bases and 3 bases respectively, with 6 bases between them. The germline gives CDR1 KGHSH, CDR2 LQKENI.

The chain has TRBV5-1 and TRBJ1-4, with 8 positions matching TRBD1. With V trimmed by 4 bases and J by 8 bases, 7 bases remained unmatched. Germline V gene lookup returns CDR1 SGHRS and CDR2 YFSETQ. The CDR3 loop spans 14 amino acids. In nucleotides, the CDR3 is TGCGCCAGCAGCCGACAGGGGTTAGAAGAAAAACTGTTTTTT. It yields the protein CASSRQGLEEKLFF.

The J gene is TRBJ2-1, the V gene TRBV9; 9 bases are shared with TRBD1. The CDR3 loop spans 15 amino acids. The V gene's germline CDR1 is SGDLS and CDR2 YYNGEE. Trimming cost V 5 bases and J 6 bases; bases outside gene matches: 9. The CDR3 here is CASSTGGTAINEQFF. Here the CDR3 DNA reads TGTGCCAGCAGTACAGGGGGCACCGCAATCAATGAGCAGTTCTTC.

This rearrangement joins TRBV7-2 to TRBJ2-5; maybe TRBD2 (5 bases). This CDR3 has 13 residues. Deletions cut 0 bases from V and 6 bases from J, with 8 bases between. Germline-derived CDR1 and CDR2 are SGHTA and FQGNSA. The CDR3 nucleotides are TGTGCCAGCAGCTTAGCGGACTCGAAGACCCAGTACTTC. This codes for CASSLADSKTQYF.

This CDR3 reads CASSLQGARETQYF. The DNA of the CDR3 is TGTGCCAGCAGCTTACAAGGGGCGCGGGAGACCCAGTACTTC. The chain combines TRBV7-2 with TRBJ2-5; TRBD1 is a possible D gene (5 bases). V lost 2 bases, J lost 5 bases, and 12 bases lay in between. The CDR3 runs 14 residues. Germline CDR1 is SGHTA and CDR2 is FQGNSA.

The J gene is TRBJ2-7, the V gene TRBV6-6; TRBD2 aligns across 10 bases. This CDR3 is 15 amino acids long. The V gene's germline CDR1 is MNHNY and CDR2 SVGAGI (reference sequence). The V and J ends lost 8 bases and 1 base, in that order; junction bases with no gene match: 8. CDR3 DNA sequence: TGTGCCAGCTCGCAAACTAGCGGGGCTTCCTACGAGCAGTACTTC. It codes for CASSQTSGASYEQYF.

The chain combines TRBV12-5 with TRBJ1-2, with 7 bases identical to TRBD1. CDR1 and CDR2 (germline): LGHNT, FRNRAP. CDR3 length equals 18 residues. The ends lost 5 bases at V and 3 bases at J; junction bases unmatched: 18. The CDR3 loop reads CASGLGMGGGTVDYGYTF. The CDR3, as DNA: TGTGCTAGTGGTCTTGGTATGGGAGGGGGCACGGTTGACTATGGCTACACCTTC.

CDR3 amino acids: CASSGGYGYTF. The CDR3 DNA reads as TGTGCCAGCAGTGGGGGGTATGGCTACACCTTC. This chain connects TRBV2 to TRBJ1-2; D is perhaps TRBD1 (5 bases). This CDR3 has 11 amino acids. Trimming cost V 4 bases and J 5 bases, with 5 bases left between them. Germline V lookup: CDR1 SNHLY, CDR2 FYNNEI.

There are a few counts of this clone. This sequence joins TRBV5-1 and TRBJ2-7; D gene uncertain. The germline CDR1 and CDR2 sequences are SGHRS and YFSETQ. The CDR3 totals 12 residues. V dropped 4 bases and J dropped 4 bases, with 9 bases sitting between them. This CDR3 is CASSDLSYEQYF. CDR3 coding DNA: TGCGCCAGCAGCGATCTCTCGTACGAGCAGTACTTC.